The 7 T cell receptor beta chains below all came from one sample that was sequenced in a study of T cells in Graves' hyperthyroidism and ophthalmopathy. TCR beta CDR3 regions were amplified from RNA. The study used the HTBI primer set for a first-round RT-PCR of the TCR CDR3. MiXCR, run by TCRdb on the multiplex PCR reads, gives a single entry per CDR3 protein. The table lists more than 650,000 distinct CDR3 sequences, about 14% of them singletons. Sequencing used blood. The origin of the receptors is a woman aged 18 to 35 with Graves' hyperthyroidism.

This clonotype was counted many times. This chain uses TRBV7-6 with TRBJ2-4, with 8 nucleotides matching TRBD2. The CDR3 is made up of 12 amino acids. With 6 bases clipped from V and 8 bases from J, the junction kept 3 bases outside the gene matches. Per germline, CDR1 SGHVS and CDR2 FNYEAQ. CDR3 residues: CASSPGGDIQYF. CDR3 coding DNA: TGTGCCAGCAGTCCCGGGGGGGACATTCAGTACTTC.

This clonotype was found many times. The chain employs TRBV11-3 and TRBJ2-2, with D hard to call. CDR3 size: 13 residues. Trimming took off 2 bases at V and 5 bases at J, with 6 bases between the two ends. Germline V CDR1 and CDR2: SGHNT, YENEEA. The CDR3 is CASSLFQTGELFF. CDR3 bases: TGTGCCAGCAGCTTATTTCAAACCGGGGAGCTGTTTTTT.

Ten or more counts support this clonotype. This rearrangement joins TRBV11-1 to TRBJ2-3; no firm D call. Germline lookup yields CDR1 SGHAT and CDR2 FQDESV (reference sequence). V gave up 2 bases and J gave up 4 bases, with 10 bases separating them. The CDR3 consists of 14 residues. CDR3 nucleotides: TGTGCCAGCAGCTTATCTAACGCGGCAGATACGCAGTATTTT. Translation: CASSLSNAADTQYF.

There are many counts of this clonotype. This rearrangement joins TRBV5-1 to TRBJ1-5, with TRBD1 as a possible D gene (6 bases). This CDR3 comprises 14 residues. The germline V gene encodes CDR1 SGHRS and CDR2 YFSETQ. V was shortened by 0 bases and J by 7 bases, with 11 bases between the two germline ends. CDR3 region: CASSLEGVGQPQHF. The CDR3 DNA sequence: TGCGCCAGCAGCTTGGAGGGGGTGGGCCAGCCCCAGCATTTT.

This rearrangement joins TRBV19 to TRBJ1-1; the D is unclear. Trimming stripped 6 bases from V and 2 bases from J, with 16 bases between. The CDR3 totals 15 residues. CDR1 is LNHDA, CDR2 SQIVND, per germline (reference sequence). The CDR3 region has the DNA TGTGCCAGTAGCCCCCAAGGGCTCACCAACACTGAAGCTTTCTTT. Protein product: CASSPQGLTNTEAFF.

This clonotype was detected many times. The J gene is TRBJ1-1, the V gene TRBV28; the match to TRBD1 covers 10 bases. Looked up from germline, CDR1 is MDHEN and CDR2 is SYDVKM. V was clipped by 3 bases and J by 9 bases; unmatched bases: 1. The CDR3 covers 12 residues. CDR3 protein: CASSLGQGQAFF. The CDR3 DNA reads TGTGCCAGCAGTTTGGGACAGGGGCAAGCTTTCTTT.

The chain couples TRBV6-5 to TRBJ1-1; weak D call: TRBD1 (5 bases). CDR3 size: 15 residues. Germline V lookup: CDR1 MNHEY, CDR2 SVGAGI. V was shortened by 2 bases and J by 1 base, with 11 bases between the two germline ends. The CDR3 region has the DNA TGTGCCAGCAGTTACGGGGGATTCACGAACACTGAAGCTTTCTTT. It encodes CASSYGGFTNTEAFF.